This record looks at one T cell receptor (beta chain) sequence and its context. Its specificity is not known. An end of the junction does not agree with germline; a read error may underlie this. Germline CDR1 and CDR2: SEHNR and FQNEAQ (reference sequence). The CDR3 is 17 amino acids. A multiplex PCR was run with 60 Vbeta primers and 13 Jbeta primers. TCRdb's copy holds only in-frame clones and misses some; the assay was immunoSEQ multiplex PCR. In the table there are 100,000 to 150,000 clones, less than 80% of which are singletons. This sample is part of a study of cytomegalovirus exposure and HLA in healthy donors. Study-wide points: Testing in vitro showed three CMV-associated chains specific for CMV antigens. Reports state that TCR beta sequences accurately predicted most subjects' HLA-A and HLA-B alleles. A later analysis, which compared TCR beta chains of equal frequency, found the HLA-associated ones more clonally expanded.

This receptor was identified in a man between 50 and 59 years old in good health and CMV-seronegative. The rearrangement links TRBV7-9 to TRBJ2-1; TRBD1 matches 8 bases. Sequencing was performed on PBMCs. The CDR3 nucleotides are TGTTCCAGCAGCTTAGGTTACCGGACAGGGTCCTACAATGAGCAGTTCTTC. Translation gives CSSSLGYRTGSYNEQFF.